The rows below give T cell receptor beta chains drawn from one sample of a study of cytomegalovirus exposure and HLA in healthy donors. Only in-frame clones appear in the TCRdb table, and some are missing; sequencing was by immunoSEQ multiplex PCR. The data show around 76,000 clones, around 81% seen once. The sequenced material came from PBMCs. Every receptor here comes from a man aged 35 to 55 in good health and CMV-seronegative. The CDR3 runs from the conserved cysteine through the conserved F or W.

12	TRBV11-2	CASSPQGGEQFF
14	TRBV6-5	CASSSGTGGAEAFF
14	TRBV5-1	CASSPGTGAGEQYF
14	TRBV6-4	CASSASGGSQPQHF
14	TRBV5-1	CASSRAEGRETQYF
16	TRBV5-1	CASSLGFLGTAYGYTF
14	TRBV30	CAWCRDRVNSPLHF
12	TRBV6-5	CASSHHSYEQYF
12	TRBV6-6	CASSGTAYEQYF
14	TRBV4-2	CASSRGTGQYEQYF
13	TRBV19	CASRLQGRDGYTF
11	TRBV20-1	CSARADSEQYF
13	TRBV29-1	CSVEEVARETQYF
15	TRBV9	CASSRLGGGDTEAFF
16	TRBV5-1	CASSLEGRGKVDTQYF
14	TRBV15	CATSRDQGPGELFF
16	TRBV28	CASRTETGRTRETQYF
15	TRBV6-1	CASNGRGLADLEQFF
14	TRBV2	CASRASGSRETQYF
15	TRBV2	CASSRDRALNEKLFF
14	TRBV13	CASSYRDRPSPLHF
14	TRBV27	CASSAQGMDYGYTF
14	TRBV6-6	CASSPGTGNYGYTF
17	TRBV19	CASNRQGRVPSGNTIYF
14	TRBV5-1	CASGTSGTRYEQFF
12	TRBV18	CASSSAGYEQYF
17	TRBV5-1	CASSLEYGWSTPYEQYF
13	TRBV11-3	CASSRLGGIEQFF
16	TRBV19	CASRQIGTGVTDTQYF
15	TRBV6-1	CASNGQGARNTEAFF
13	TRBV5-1	CASSQSSAYEQYF
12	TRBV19	CATQQENEKLFF
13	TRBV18	CASSPPGAGEQFF
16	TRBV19	CASSTLRWQGSSEQFF
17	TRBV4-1	CASSHLLRERGGNTIYF